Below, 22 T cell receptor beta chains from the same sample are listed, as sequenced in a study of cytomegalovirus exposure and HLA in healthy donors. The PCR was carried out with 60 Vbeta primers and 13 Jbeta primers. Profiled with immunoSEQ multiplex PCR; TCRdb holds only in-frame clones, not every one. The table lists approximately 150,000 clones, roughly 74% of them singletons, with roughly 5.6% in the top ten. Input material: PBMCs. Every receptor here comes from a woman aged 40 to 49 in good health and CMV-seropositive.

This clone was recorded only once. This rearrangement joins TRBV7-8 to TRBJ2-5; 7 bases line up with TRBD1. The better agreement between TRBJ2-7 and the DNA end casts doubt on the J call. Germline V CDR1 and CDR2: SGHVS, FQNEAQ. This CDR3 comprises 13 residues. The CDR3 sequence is CASSPDRVYEQYF. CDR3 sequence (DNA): TGTGCCAGCAGCCCTGACAGGGTTTACGAGCAGTACTTC.

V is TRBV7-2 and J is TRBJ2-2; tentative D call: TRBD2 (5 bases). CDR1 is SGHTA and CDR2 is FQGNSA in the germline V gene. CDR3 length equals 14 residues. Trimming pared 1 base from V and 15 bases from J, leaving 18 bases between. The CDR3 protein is CASSLGLGGGPLFF. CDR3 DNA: TGTGCCAGCAGCTTAGGTCTTGGAGGCGGGCCATTGTTTTTT. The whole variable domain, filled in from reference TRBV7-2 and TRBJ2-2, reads GAGVSQSPSNKVTEKGKDVELRCDPISGHTALYWYRQSLGQGLEFLIYFQGNSAPDKSGLPSDRFSAERTGGSVSTLTIQRTQQEDSAVYLCASSLGLGGGPLFFGEGSRLTVL.

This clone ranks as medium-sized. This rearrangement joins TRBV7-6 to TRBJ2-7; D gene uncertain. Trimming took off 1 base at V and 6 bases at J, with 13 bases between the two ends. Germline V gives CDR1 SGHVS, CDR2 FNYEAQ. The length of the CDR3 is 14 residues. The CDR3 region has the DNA TGTGCCAGCAGCTTAGGGCCTAGTGCGAGCGAGCAGTACTTC. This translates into CASSLGPSASEQYF.

The CDR3 sequence is CAWSGSSTNEQFF. CDR3 DNA: TGTGCCTGGAGTGGGTCTAGCACGAATGAGCAGTTCTTC. The chain carries TRBV30 and TRBJ2-1, with D possibly TRBD2 on 5 matching bases. V lost 1 base to trimming and J lost 7 bases, with 11 bases between them. CDR1 and CDR2 (germline): GTSNPN, SVGIG (reference sequence). This CDR3 has 13 residues.

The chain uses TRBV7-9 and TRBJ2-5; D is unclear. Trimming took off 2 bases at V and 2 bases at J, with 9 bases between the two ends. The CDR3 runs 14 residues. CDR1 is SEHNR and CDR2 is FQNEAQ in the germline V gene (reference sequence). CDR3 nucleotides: TGTGCCAGCAGCTTAATAACTAAGCAAGAGACCCAGTACTTC. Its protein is CASSLITKQETQYF.

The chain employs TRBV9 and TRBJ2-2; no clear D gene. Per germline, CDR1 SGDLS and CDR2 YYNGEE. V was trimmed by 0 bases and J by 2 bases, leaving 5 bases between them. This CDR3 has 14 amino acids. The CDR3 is CASSVALNTGELFF. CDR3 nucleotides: TGTGCCAGCAGCGTAGCACTAAACACCGGGGAGCTGTTTTTT.

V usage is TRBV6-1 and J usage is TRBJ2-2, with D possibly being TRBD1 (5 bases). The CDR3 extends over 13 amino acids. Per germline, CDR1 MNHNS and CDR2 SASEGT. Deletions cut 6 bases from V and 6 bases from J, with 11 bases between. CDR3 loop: CASRPQGAGELFF. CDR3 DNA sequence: TGTGCCAGCAGACCTCAGGGTGCCGGGGAGCTGTTTTTT.

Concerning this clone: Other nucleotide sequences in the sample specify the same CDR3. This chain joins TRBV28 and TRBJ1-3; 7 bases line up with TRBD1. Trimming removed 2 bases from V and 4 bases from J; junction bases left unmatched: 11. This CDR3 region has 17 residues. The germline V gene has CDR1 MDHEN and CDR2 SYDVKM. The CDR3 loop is CASSLQTGPSLGNTIYF. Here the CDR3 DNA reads TGTGCCAGCAGTTTACAGACAGGGCCCTCGTTAGGAAACACCATATATTTT.

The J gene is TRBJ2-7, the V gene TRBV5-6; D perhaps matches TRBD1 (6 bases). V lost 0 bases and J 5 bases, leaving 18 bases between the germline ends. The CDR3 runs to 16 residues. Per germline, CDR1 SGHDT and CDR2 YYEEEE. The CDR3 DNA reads TGTGCCAGCAGCTTGGCATCGAGACAGGAGGTCCACGAGCAGTACTTC. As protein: CASSLASRQEVHEQYF.

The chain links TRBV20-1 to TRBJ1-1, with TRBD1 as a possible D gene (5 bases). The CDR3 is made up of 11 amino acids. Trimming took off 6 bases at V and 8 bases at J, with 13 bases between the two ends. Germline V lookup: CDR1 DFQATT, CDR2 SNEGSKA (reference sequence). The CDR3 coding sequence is TGCAGTGCAAGACAGACCAGGGAAGCTTTCTTT. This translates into CSARQTREAFF.

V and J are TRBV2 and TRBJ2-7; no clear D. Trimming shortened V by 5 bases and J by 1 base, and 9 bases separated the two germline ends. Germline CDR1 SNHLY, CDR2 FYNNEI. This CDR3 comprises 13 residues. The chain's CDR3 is CASSITSSYEQYF. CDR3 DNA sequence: TGTGCCAGCAGTATAACTTCTTCCTACGAGCAGTACTTC. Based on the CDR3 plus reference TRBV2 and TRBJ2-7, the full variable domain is EPEVTQTPSHQVTQMGQEVILRCVPISNHLYFYWYRQILGQKVEFLVSFYNNEISEKSEIFDDQFSVERPDGSNFTLKIRSTKLEDSAMYFCASSITSSYEQYFGPGTRLTVT.

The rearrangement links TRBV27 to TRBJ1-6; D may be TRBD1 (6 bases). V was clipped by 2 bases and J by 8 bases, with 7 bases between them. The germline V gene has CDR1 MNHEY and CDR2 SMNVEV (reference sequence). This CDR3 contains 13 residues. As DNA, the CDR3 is TGTGCCAGCAGTTTAGGGGGCCATTCACCCCTCCACTTT. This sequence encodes CASSLGGHSPLHF.

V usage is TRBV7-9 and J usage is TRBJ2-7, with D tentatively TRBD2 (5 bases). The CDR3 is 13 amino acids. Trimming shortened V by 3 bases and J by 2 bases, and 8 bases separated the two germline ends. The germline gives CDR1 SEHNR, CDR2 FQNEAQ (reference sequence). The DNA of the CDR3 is TGTGCCAGCAGCTTCGGGGAAGCCTACGAGCAGTACTTC. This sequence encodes CASSFGEAYEQYF.

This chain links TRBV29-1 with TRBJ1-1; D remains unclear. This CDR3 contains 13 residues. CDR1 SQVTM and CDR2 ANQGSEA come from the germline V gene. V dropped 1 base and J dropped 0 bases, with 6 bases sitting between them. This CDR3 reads CSVEGTVNTEAFF. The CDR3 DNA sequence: TGCAGCGTTGAAGGGACTGTGAACACTGAAGCTTTCTTT.

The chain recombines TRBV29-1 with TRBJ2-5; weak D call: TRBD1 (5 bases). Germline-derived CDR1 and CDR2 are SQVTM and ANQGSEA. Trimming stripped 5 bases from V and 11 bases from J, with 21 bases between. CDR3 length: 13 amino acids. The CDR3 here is CSVKGQESSRQYF. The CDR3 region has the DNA TGCAGCGTTAAGGGGCAGGAAAGTTCGAGGCAGTACTTC.

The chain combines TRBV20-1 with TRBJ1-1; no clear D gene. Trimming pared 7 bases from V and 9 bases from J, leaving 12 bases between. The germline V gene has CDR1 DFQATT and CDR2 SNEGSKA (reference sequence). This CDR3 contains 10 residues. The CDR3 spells CSVGREKAFF. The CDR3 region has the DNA TGCAGTGTCGGCCGGGAAAAAGCTTTCTTT.

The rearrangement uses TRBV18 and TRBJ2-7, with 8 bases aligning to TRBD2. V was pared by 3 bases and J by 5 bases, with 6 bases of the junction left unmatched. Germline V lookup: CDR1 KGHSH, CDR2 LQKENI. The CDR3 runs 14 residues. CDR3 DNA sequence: TGTGCCAGCTCACCCCGGGAGGGCCGGAACGAGCAGTACTTC. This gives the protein CASSPREGRNEQYF.

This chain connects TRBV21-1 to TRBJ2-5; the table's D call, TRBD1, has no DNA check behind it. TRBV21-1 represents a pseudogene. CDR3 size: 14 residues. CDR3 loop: CASSRQDTQETQYF. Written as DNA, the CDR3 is TGTGCCAGCAGCCGCCAGGACACTCAAGAGACCCAGTACTTC.

CDR3 sequence (DNA): TGTGCCAGCAGTCGGACTAGCGGCACTCAGGGACCTACAGATACGCAGTATTTT. Encoded protein: CASSRTSGTQGPTDTQYF. The rearrangement links TRBV5-4 to TRBJ2-3, with 10 bases identical to TRBD2. This CDR3 is 18 amino acids long. J lost 3 bases, V lost 5 bases, and 15 bases had no gene match. Germline V gene sequence: CDR1 SGHNT, CDR2 YYREEE (reference sequence).

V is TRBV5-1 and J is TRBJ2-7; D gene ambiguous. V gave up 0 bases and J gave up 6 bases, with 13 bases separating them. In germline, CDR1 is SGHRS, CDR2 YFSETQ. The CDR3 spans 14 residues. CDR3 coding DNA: TGCGCCAGCAGCTTGGATAGCCCAGACGGCGAGCAGTACTTC. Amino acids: CASSLDSPDGEQYF. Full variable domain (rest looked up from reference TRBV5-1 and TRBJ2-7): KAGVTQTPRYLIKTRGQQVTLSCSPISGHRSVSWYQQTPGQGLQFLFEYFSETQRNKGNFPGRFSGRQFSNSRSEMNVSTLELGDSALYLCASSLDSPDGEQYFGPGTRLTVT.

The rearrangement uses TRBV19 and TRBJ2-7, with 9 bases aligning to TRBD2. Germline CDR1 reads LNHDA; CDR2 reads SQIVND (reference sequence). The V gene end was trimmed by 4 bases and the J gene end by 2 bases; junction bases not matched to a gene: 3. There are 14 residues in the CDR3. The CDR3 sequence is CASSTLAGPYEQYF. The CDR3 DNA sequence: TGTGCCAGTAGTACCCTAGCGGGACCCTACGAGCAGTACTTC.

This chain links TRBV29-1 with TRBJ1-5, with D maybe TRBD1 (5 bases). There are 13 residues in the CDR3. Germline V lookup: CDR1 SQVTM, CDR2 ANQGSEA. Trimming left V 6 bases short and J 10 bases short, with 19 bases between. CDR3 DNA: TGCAGCGTCGCCGACAGTGCTATTTCTCCCCAGCATTTT. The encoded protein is CSVADSAISPQHF.